The 11 T cell receptor beta chains in this list originate from one sample, sequenced in a study of human T cells and chemical hapten exposure. Time point indicated: patch test 2, 6 weeks after DPC sensitization. The treatment here: therapeutic diphenylcyclopropenone sensitization with weekly scalp DPC. TCRdb itself ran the RACE reads through MiXCR, one entry per CDR3 protein. The profile shows 73,000 or so distinct CDR3 sequences, 7.5% to 9.5% of them singletons. Sample: whole blood, taken in connection with sensitization to the hapten diphenylcyclopropenone (DPC). These receptors were taken from a woman between 45 and 60 years old with alopecia areata. Some clones in this sample may be carry-over from other donors' samples.

In this sample, this clonotype turned up a few times. This rearrangement joins TRBV9 to TRBJ2-5; D possibly corresponds to TRBD2 (6 bases). V was pared by 1 base and J by 2 bases, with 9 bases between. From germline, CDR1 is SGDLS and CDR2 YYNGEE. This CDR3 is 14 amino acids long. CDR3 DNA: TGTGCCAGCAGCGTATACGGGGGACAAGAGACCCAGTACTTC. Encoded protein: CASSVYGGQETQYF.

The table lists this clonotype with many counts. The J gene is TRBJ2-7, the V gene TRBV7-2; D is unresolved. Trimming left V 4 bases short and J 5 bases short, with 18 bases between. Germline lookup yields CDR1 SGHTA and CDR2 FQGNSA. The CDR3 is made up of 15 amino acids. The CDR3 DNA reads as TGTGCCAGCAGCTCCATATTCAGTGGGGTTAACGAGCAGTACTTC. Its protein product is CASSSIFSGVNEQYF.

This clonotype occurred many times. This sequence joins TRBV6-5 and TRBJ1-5; no definite D call. Germline CDR1 MNHEY, CDR2 SVGAGI. Trimming left V 6 bases short and J 2 bases short, with 17 bases between. This CDR3 is built from 16 residues. This chain's CDR3 is CASSPWPPGGNQPQHF. In DNA, the CDR3 is TGTGCCAGCAGCCCTTGGCCCCCGGGAGGCAATCAGCCCCAGCATTTT.

The sample holds many counts of this clonotype. The chain couples TRBV27 to TRBJ2-1; no clear D gene. V was shortened by 8 bases and J by 0 bases, with 11 bases between the two germline ends. CDR1 and CDR2 (germline): MNHEY, SMNVEV (reference sequence). The CDR3 totals 14 residues. The CDR3 DNA follows: TGTGCCAGCGGCCAGACGGTCTCCTACAATGAGCAGTTCTTC. Its protein product is CASGQTVSYNEQFF.

This clonotype has more than one count but fewer than ten. The rearrangement joins TRBV4-3 to TRBJ2-5, with 8 bases that match TRBD2. The CDR3 runs 15 residues. The trim removed 1 base at V and 5 bases at J, leaving 6 bases unmatched. Germline V gene sequence: CDR1 LGHNA, CDR2 YSLEER. The CDR3 region is CASSQGSGGRETQYF. The CDR3 bases are TGCGCCAGCAGCCAAGGATCGGGAGGGCGGGAGACCCAGTACTTC.

The chain recombines TRBV11-2 with TRBJ1-1, with 9 bases matching TRBD1. CDR1 SGHAT and CDR2 FQNNGV come from the germline V gene. The J segment lost 9 bases and the V segment lost 5 bases, leaving 4 bases of the junction unmatched. The CDR3 spans 12 residues. The CDR3 region has the DNA TGTGCCAGCAGCGTCGGACAGGGGAAAGCTTTCTTT. The encoded protein is CASSVGQGKAFF.

This clonotype was counted a few times. This rearrangement joins TRBV28 to TRBJ1-1, with D perhaps matching TRBD1 (6 bases). With 6 bases removed from V and 5 bases from J, the gap between germline ends came to 25 bases. Germline-derived CDR1 and CDR2 are MDHEN and SYDVKM. The CDR3 spans 17 residues. CDR3 in DNA: TGTGCCAGCAGAGAGAATTCCGGGGGCGCCTCTGGAACTGAAGCTTTCTTT. Protein product: CASRENSGGASGTEAFF.

The V and J genes are TRBV16 and TRBJ2-1, with 8 bases matching TRBD2. In germline, CDR1 is KGHSY, CDR2 FQNENV. This CDR3 is 13 amino acids long. Trimming cost V 2 bases and J 15 bases; bases outside gene matches: 9. This CDR3 is CASSQNAGTSSFF. In DNA form, the CDR3 reads TGTGCCAGCAGCCAAAACGCCGGGACTAGTTCGTTCTTC. The complete variable domain, with remaining parts taken from reference TRBV16 and TRBJ2-1, reads GEEVAQTPKHLVRGEGQKAKLYCAPIKGHSYVFWYQQVLKNEFKFLISFQNENVFDETGMPKERFSAKCLPNSPCSLEIQATKLEDSAVYFCASSQNAGTSSFFGPGTRLTVL.

This clonotype was seen a handful of times. This chain links TRBV20-1 with TRBJ2-1; 10 bases agree with TRBD2. With 2 bases clipped from V and 6 bases from J, the junction kept 4 bases outside the gene matches. The germline V gene encodes CDR1 DFQATT and CDR2 SNEGSKA (reference sequence). CDR3 size: 14 residues. The CDR3 nucleotides read TGCAGTGCTAGACGAACTAGCGGGGTCAATGAGCAGTTCTTC. This encodes CSARRTSGVNEQFF.

The genes are TRBV5-6 and TRBJ1-1, with D uncertain. The V gene lost 6 bases and the J gene lost 3 bases, with 9 bases spanning the gap. Germline lookup yields CDR1 SGHDT and CDR2 YYEEEE. The CDR3 extends over 12 amino acids. CDR3 nucleotides: TGTGCCAGCACCCTGTCGGACACTGAAGCTTTCTTT. Protein: CASTLSDTEAFF.

This clonotype has more than one count but fewer than ten. The V gene is TRBV2, the J gene TRBJ2-5; TRBD1 or TRBD2 may be the D gene (5 bases each). V lost 7 bases and J 2 bases, leaving 14 bases between the germline ends. The CDR3 runs to 14 residues. The germline V gene encodes CDR1 SNHLY and CDR2 FYNNEI. CDR3 loop: CASMSGTRQETQYF. Written as DNA, the CDR3 is TGTGCCAGCATGTCGGGGACCCGACAAGAGACCCAGTACTTC.